This T cell receptor beta chain was captured by sequencing in a study of glioma-infiltrating T cells. This clonotype was seen many times. Amplification of TCR alpha and beta CDR3 regions from RNA used iRepertoire nested multiplex PCR. TCRdb reprocessed the multiplex PCR reads via MiXCR and lists one record per CDR3 protein. This table holds about 140,000 distinct CDR3 sequences, about two fifths found once. The specimen sequenced was glioma tissue, nonneoplastic brain tissue, or PBMCs (not recorded which). The clonotype comes from a human donor with low-grade glioma or glioblastoma, undergoing nonglioma brain surgery, or in good health (not recorded which).

The CDR3 DNA is TGTGCCAGCAGCCCGTGGACTAGCCCCTATGAGCAGTTCTTC. Translating gives CASSPWTSPYEQFF. J is TRBJ2-1 and V is TRBV14; 8 bases are shared with TRBD2. Germline CDR1 reads SGHDN; CDR2 reads FVKESK. V gave up 4 bases and J gave up 8 bases; unmatched junction bases: 7. CDR3 length equals 14 residues.